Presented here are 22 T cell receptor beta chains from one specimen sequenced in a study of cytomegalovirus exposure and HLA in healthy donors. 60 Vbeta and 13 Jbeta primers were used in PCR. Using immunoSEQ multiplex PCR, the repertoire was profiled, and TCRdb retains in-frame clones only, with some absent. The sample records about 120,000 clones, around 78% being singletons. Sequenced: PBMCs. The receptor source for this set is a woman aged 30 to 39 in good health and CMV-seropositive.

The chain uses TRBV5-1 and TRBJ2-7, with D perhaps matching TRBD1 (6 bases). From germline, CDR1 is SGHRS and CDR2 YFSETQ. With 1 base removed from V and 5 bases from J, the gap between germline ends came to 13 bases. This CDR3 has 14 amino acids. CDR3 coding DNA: TGCGCCAGCAGCTTGCAGACAGGCTATGACGAGCAGTACTTC. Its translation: CASSLQTGYDEQYF.

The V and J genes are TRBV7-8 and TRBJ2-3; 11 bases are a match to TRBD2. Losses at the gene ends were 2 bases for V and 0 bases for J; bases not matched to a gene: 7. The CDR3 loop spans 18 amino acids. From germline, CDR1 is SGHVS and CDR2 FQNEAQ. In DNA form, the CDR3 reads TGTGCCAGCAGCTTAAGGGCTAGCGGGGGGCCTAGCACAGATACGCAGTATTTT. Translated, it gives CASSLRASGGPSTDTQYF.

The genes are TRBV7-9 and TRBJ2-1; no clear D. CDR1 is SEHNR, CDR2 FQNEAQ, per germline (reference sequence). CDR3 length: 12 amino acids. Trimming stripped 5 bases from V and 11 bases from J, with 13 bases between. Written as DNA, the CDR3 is TGTGCCAGCAGCCTAAACGCCGTTCAGCAGTTCTTC. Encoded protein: CASSLNAVQQFF. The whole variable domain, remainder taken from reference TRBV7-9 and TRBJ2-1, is DTGVSQNPRHKITKRGQNVTFRCDPISEHNRLYWYRQTLGQGPEFLTYFQNEAQLEKSRLLSDRFSAERPKGSFSTLEIQRTEQGDSAMYLCASSLNAVQQFFGPGTRLTVL.

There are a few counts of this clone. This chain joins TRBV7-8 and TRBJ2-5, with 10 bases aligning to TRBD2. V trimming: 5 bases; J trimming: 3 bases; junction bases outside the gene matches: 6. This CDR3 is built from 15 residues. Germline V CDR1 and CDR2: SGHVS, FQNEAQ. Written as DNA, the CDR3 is TGTGCCAGCAGCCCCTCCGGGACTAGCGAAGAGACCCAGTACTTC. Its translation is CASSPSGTSEETQYF.

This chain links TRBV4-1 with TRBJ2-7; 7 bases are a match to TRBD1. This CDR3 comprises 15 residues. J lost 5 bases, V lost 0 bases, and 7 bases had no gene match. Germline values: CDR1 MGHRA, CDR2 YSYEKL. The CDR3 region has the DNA TGCGCCAGCAGCCAAGAATTACAGGGGTTGCACGAGCAGTACTTC. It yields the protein CASSQELQGLHEQYF.

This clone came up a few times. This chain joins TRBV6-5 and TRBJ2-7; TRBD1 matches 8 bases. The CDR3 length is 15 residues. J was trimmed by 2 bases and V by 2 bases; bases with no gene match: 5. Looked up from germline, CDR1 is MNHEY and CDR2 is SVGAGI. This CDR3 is CASSYLGTGAYEQYF. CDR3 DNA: TGTGCCAGCAGTTACCTAGGGACAGGAGCCTACGAGCAGTACTTC.

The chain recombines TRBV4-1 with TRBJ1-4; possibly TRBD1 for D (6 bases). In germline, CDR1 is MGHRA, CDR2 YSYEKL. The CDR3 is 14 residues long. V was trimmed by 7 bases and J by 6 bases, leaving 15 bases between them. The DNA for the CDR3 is TGCGCCAGCACCACGACAGGTGGGCATGAAAAACTGTTTTTT. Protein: CASTTTGGHEKLFF.

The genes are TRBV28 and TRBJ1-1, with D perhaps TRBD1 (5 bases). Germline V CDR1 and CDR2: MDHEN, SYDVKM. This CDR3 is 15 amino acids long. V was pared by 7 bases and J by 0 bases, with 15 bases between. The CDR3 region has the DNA TGTGCCAGCATCTCCGACGGACACCTGAACACTGAAGCTTTCTTT. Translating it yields CASISDGHLNTEAFF.

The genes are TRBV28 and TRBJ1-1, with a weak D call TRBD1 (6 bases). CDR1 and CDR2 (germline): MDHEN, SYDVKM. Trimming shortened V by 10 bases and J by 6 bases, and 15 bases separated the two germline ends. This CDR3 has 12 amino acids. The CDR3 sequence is CATLGGEPEAFF. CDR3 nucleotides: TGTGCCACACTAGGGGGGGAACCTGAAGCTTTCTTT.

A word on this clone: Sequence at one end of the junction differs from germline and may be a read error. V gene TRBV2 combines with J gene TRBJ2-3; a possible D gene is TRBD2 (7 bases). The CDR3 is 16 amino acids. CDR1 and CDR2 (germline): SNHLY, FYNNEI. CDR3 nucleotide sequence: TGTGCCAGCAGCGAAGACCGGGGGGCGGGGGCAGATACGCAGTATTTT. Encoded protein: CASSEDRGAGADTQYF.

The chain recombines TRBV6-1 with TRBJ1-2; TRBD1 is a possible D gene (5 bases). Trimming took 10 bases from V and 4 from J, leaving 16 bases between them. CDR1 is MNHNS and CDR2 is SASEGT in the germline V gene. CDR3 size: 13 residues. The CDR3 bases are TGTGCCACCTATCGACAGCCAATCTATGGCTACACCTTC. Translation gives CATYRQPIYGYTF.

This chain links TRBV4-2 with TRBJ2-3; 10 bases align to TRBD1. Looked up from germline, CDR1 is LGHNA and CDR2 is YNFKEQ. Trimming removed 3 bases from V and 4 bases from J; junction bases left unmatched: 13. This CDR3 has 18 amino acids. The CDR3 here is CASSHAPGQGWRADTQYF. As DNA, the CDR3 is TGTGCCAGCAGCCACGCGCCGGGACAGGGGTGGAGGGCAGATACGCAGTATTTT.

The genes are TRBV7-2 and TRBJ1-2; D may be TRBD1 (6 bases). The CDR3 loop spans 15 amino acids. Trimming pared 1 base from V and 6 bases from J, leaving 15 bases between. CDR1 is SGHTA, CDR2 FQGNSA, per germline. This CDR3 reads CASSLGAWGRDGYTF. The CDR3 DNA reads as TGTGCCAGCAGCTTAGGGGCTTGGGGGCGCGATGGCTACACCTTC.

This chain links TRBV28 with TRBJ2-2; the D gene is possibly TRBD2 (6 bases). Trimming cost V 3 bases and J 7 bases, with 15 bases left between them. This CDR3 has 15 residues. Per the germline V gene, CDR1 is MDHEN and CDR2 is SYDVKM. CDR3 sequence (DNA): TGTGCCAGCAGTTTGGGATCTAGCGTCGTCGGGGAGCTGTTTTTT. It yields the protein CASSLGSSVVGELFF.

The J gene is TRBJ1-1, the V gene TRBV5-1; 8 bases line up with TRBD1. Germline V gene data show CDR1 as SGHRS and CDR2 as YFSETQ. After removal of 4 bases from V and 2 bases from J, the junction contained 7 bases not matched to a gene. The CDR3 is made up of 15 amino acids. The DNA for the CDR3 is TGCGCCAGCAGCCCCGGGGGACAGGTAAACACTGAAGCTTTCTTT. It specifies CASSPGGQVNTEAFF.

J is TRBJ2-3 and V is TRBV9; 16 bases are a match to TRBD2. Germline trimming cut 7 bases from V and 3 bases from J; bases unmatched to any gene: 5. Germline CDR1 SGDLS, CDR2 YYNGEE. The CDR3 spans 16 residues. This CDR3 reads CASGRGLAGGTDTQYF. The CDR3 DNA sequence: TGTGCCAGCGGGAGGGGACTAGCGGGGGGGACAGATACGCAGTATTTT.

CDR3 nucleotide sequence: TGTGCCTGGAGTGGAATTGGACAGCTAGGAAACACCATATATTTT. The encoded protein is CAWSGIGQLGNTIYF. This chain links TRBV30 with TRBJ1-3; weak D call: TRBD1 (6 bases). Trimming removed 1 base from V and 4 bases from J, with 14 bases in between. The CDR3 contains 15 residues. Germline V lookup: CDR1 GTSNPN, CDR2 SVGIG (reference sequence).

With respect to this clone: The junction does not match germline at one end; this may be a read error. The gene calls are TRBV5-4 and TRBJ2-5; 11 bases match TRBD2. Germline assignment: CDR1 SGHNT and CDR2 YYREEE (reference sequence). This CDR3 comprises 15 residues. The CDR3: CASGLGGTSGETQYF. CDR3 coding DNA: TGTGCCAGCGGCTTAGGCGGGACTAGCGGCGAGACCCAGTACTTC.

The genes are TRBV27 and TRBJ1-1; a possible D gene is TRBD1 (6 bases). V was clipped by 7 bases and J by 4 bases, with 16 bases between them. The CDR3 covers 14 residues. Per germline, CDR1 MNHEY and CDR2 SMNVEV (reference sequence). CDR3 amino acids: CASNVQGAGTEAFF. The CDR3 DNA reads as TGTGCCAGCAATGTACAGGGTGCGGGCACTGAAGCTTTCTTT.

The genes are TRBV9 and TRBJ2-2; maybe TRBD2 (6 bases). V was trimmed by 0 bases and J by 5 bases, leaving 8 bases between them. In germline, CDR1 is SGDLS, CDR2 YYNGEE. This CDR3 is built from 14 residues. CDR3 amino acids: CASSVDGGTGELFF. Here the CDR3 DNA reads TGTGCCAGCAGCGTAGATGGAGGGACCGGGGAGCTGTTTTTT.

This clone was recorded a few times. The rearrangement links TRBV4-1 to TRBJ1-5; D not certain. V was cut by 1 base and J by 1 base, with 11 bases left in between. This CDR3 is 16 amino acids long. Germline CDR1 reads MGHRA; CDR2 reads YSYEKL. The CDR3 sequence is CASSQVATLSNQPQHF. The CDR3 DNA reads TGCGCCAGCAGCCAAGTTGCTACGTTGAGCAATCAGCCCCAGCATTTT.

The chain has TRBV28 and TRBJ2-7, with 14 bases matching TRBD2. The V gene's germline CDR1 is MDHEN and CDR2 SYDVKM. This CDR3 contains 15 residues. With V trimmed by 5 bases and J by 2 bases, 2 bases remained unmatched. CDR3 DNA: TGTGCCAGCAGTATGACTAGCGGGGGGGCCTACGAGCAGTACTTC. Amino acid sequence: CASSMTSGGAYEQYF.